This entry describes one T cell receptor (beta chain). Its antigen remains unidentified. Germline and junction disagree at one end, which may indicate a read error. TCRdb reprocessed the reads with MiXCR, giving one entry per CDR3 protein. The data show roughly 860,000 distinct CDR3 sequences, roughly 33% seen once. The data originate from a study of T cell repertoires in cytomegalovirus infection. Background on the study: Selection of CMV epitopes for the study included recently identified HLA-C-restricted and well-studied HLA-B-restricted ones. Public TCR beta signatures marked donors with CMV infection and the matching HLA.

General study results and limits: Dominating the ex vivo response were TCR beta clonotypes that were CMV-specific and HLA-C-restricted. The cumulative frequency of public TCR beta families identified carriers of CMV plus the relevant HLA.

Germline V CDR1 and CDR2: KGHSH, LQKENI. This CDR3 has 12 amino acids. The sequence was collected from a human donor in good health (CMV status not recorded). Some clones in this sample may be carry-over from other donors' samples. The material sequenced was cultured CD8+ T cells from PBMCs, taken from culture after CMV antigen stimulation. The rearrangement links TRBV18 to TRBJ2-1; TRBD1 aligns across 8 bases. This chain's CDR3 is CVSSATGDEQFF. CDR3 nucleotides: TGTGTCAGCTCAGCGACAGGGGACGAGCAGTTCTTC.